This T cell receptor (beta chain) comes out of a study of PD-1 blockade in classical Hodgkin lymphoma. As regards this clone: Its specificity is unknown.

Study results and limitations: Repertoire differences have undefined causes, possibly disease activity or prior therapy. Reports described newly diagnosed patients as having lower baseline TCR diversity than healthy donors.

Noted time point: newly diagnosed, previously untreated cHL patient sample. Investigators isolated CD4+ T cells from thawed PBMCs through magnetic negative selection. Comparison relied on PBMCs that came from newly diagnosed, untreated classical Hodgkin lymphoma. Clones were read by immunoSEQ multiplex PCR, and TCRdb kept only the in-frame ones, dropping some. The data hold 20,000 to 25,000 clones, with 90% to 95% observed a single time. This clonotype was sampled from a human donor with classical Hodgkin lymphoma. The sequencing input was CD4+ T cells from blood.

The CDR3 reads CASSLADSVPYEQYF. The CDR3 DNA reads TGTGCCAGCAGCTTGGCGGACAGCGTACCCTACGAGCAGTACTTC. This chain connects TRBV5-4 to TRBJ2-7; perhaps TRBD1 as D (6 bases). The length of the CDR3 is 15 residues. Germline V gene lookup returns CDR1 SGHNT and CDR2 YYREEE (reference sequence). Between the trimmed V and J ends, which lost 0 bases and 2 bases, there was a span of 12 bases.